This T cell receptor beta chain was captured by sequencing in a study of blood T cell repertoires in COVID-19 (dated by TCRdb to about 2020). Regarding the complete study: Samples covering the acute and convalescent phases of COVID-19 were provided by collaborators in the United States, Italy and Spain. The prospective study material was composed of cDNA or gDNA derived from T cells, B-cell-depleted T cells, or PBMCs. Deeply sampled blood TCRbeta repertoires from subjects exposed to, actively infected with, or recovered from COVID-19 were included in the dataset. The repertoires were released in a freely available public database intended as a resource for research on the immune response to SARS-CoV-2. The samples were drawn from the first 160 participants of the ongoing ImmuneRACE study and from some 1,300 subjects provided by 6 global collaborators. A de-identified subject ID, COVID-19 status, age in years and sex were almost always included in the sample metadata. Where HLA class I and class II types were available, the types were taken from metadata supplied by the sample provider, not from assay-based typing.

At one collaborating source in Seattle, patients were enrolled during active infection and were followed longitudinally through the course of disease. Collaborating institutions collected whole blood in K2EDTA tubes following their own protocols. For TCRbeta analysis, collaborators shipped samples as frozen whole blood, isolated PBMCs, or DNA extracted from either of those sample types. From V the trimming removes 4 bases and from J it removes 2 bases, while the gene matches leave 6 bases of the junction unaccounted for. The germline V gene sets CDR1 to MDHEN and CDR2 to SYDVKM. Its CDR3 holds 15 amino acids, cysteine through phenylalanine. The entry retains the CDR3 DNA only, 45 bases that are in frame from base 1. The immunoSEQ Assay, a bias-controlled multiplex PCR, was used to amplify TCRbeta CDR3 regions from genomic DNA. As for the authors' bioinformatics: Nucleated cell counts per sample were estimated from amplification of reference gene primers within the assay. To quantify the absolute abundance of each unique TCRbeta CDR3 rearrangement, sequence reads were collapsed and filtered. Productive Simpson clonality was computed per sample as the square root of Simpson's diversity index over productive rearrangements. TCRdb stores this immuneACCESS table with in-frame sequences only. Part of the clones is absent; in the studies checked, under half of the shortfall reflects unresolved V genes, and no reason is known for the rest. That table furnishes V, J and clone size, whereas the DNA furnished D and trimming. Counted in this sample were roughly 160,000 clones; around 74% of them appeared once. The biggest ten clones account for 8.1% of the sample.

In the case of this clone: Its binding antigen is unknown. There are no base qualities to consult, and no much larger clone falls within one base.

What the study reported, not specific to this receptor: The quantity of clinical and demographic metadata differed by source and by participant and was supplied without curation.

Sample: peripheral blood. The chain uses TRBV28 and TRBJ2-7; 9 bases in the middle match TRBD2. This TCR came from a woman in her sixties or seventies with COVID-19, enrolled during active disease. Here is the DNA: TGTGCCAGCAGTTGGCGGGAGGGCGGGGCCTACGAGCAGTACTTC. Protein translation: CASSWREGGAYEQYF.